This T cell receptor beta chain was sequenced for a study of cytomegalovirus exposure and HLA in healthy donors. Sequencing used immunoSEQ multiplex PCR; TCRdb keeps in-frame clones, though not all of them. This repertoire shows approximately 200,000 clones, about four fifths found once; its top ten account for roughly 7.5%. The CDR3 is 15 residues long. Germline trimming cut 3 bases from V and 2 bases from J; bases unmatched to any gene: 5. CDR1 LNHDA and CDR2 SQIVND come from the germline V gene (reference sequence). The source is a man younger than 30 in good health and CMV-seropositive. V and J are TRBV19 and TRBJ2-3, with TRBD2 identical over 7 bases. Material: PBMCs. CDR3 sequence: CASSIPSGNTDTQYF. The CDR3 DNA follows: TGTGCCAGTAGTATTCCTAGCGGCAACACAGATACGCAGTATTTT.